This paragraph reports one TCR beta chain. Its antigen is still unknown. The data were obtained in a study of blood T cells in healthy people across ages. Study-wide results and limits: Versus aged donors, long-lived donors had higher diversity and more naive CD4+ cells.

Trimming cost V 4 bases and J 2 bases, with 18 bases left between them. This CDR3 has 16 residues. CDR1 is SGDLS, CDR2 YYNGEE, per germline. Isolation recovered at least 6 million PBMCs from every sample. Together with a sample-barcoded 5' primer, a J-beta primer mix was included in a second PCR lasting roughly 6 to 12 cycles. MiXCR was run by TCRdb on the 5' RACE reads, yielding one entry per CDR3 protein. The repertoire holds about 1.8 million distinct CDR3 sequences, with around 50% as singletons. The genes are TRBV9 and TRBJ1-1; D unresolved. The source of this sequence is a woman in her thirties or forties in good health. Sequencing was carried out using blood. In DNA, the CDR3 is TGTGCCAGCAGCCCAGAATTCAAACAGCCAAACACTGAAGCTTTCTTT. Translating gives CASSPEFKQPNTEAFF.